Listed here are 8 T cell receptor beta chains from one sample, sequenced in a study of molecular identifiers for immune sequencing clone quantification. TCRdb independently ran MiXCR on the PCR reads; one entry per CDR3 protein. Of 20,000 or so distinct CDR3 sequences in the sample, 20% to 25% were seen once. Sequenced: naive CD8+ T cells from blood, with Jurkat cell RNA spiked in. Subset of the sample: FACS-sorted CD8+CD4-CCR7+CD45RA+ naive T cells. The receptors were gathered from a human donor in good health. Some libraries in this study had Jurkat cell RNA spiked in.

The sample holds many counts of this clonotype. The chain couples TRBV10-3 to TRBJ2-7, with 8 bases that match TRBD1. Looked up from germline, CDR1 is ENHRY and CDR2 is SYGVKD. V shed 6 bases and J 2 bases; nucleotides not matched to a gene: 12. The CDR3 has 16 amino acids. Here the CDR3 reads CAIRGVGGQGTYEQYF. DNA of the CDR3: TGTGCCATCAGGGGGGTAGGAGGACAGGGAACCTACGAGCAGTACTTC.

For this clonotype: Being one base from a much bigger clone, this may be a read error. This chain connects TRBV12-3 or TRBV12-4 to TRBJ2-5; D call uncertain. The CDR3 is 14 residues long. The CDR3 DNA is TGTACCAGCAGTGGGATAATGAATGTTGAGACCCAGTACTTC. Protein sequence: CTSSGIMNVETQYF.

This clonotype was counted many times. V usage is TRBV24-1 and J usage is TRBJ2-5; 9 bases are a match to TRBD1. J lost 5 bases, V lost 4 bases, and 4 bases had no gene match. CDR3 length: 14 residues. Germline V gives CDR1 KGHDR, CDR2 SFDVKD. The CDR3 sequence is CATSEHRGRETQYF. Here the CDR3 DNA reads TGTGCCACCAGTGAACACAGGGGGCGTGAGACCCAGTACTTC.

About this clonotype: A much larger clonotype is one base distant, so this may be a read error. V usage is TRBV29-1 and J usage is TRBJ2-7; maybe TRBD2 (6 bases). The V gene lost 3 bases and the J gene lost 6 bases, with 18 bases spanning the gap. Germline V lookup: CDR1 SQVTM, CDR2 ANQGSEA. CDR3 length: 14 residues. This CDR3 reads CSVEGLLIGSEQYF. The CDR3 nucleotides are TGCAGCGTTGAGGGACTTCTCATAGGCTCCGAGCAGTACTTC.

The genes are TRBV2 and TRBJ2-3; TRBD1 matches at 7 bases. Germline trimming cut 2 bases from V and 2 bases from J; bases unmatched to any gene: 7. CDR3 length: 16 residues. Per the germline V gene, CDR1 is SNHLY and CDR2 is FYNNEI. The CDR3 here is CASSEPPGTATDTQYF. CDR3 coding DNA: TGTGCCAGCAGTGAACCCCCCGGGACAGCCACAGATACGCAGTATTTT.

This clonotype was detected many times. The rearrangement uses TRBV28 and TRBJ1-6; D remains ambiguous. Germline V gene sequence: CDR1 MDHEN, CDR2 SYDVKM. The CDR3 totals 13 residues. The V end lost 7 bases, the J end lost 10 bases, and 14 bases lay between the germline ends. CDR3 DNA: TGTGCCAGCAACACCCCGTCGGACTCACCCCTCCACTTT. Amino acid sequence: CASNTPSDSPLHF.

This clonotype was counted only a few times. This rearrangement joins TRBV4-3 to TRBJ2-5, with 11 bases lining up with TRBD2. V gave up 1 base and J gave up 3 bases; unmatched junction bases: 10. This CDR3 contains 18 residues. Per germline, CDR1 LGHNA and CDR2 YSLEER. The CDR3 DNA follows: TGCGCCAGCAGCCAAGCGCCGACCGGGACTAGCGGAAAAGAGACCCAGTACTTC. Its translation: CASSQAPTGTSGKETQYF.

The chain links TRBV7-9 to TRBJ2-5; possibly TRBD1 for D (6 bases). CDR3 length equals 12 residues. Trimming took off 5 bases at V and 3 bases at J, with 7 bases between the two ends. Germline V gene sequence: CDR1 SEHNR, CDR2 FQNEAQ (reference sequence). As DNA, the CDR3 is TGTGCCAGCAGCGGACAGAAAGAGACCCAGTACTTC. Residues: CASSGQKETQYF.